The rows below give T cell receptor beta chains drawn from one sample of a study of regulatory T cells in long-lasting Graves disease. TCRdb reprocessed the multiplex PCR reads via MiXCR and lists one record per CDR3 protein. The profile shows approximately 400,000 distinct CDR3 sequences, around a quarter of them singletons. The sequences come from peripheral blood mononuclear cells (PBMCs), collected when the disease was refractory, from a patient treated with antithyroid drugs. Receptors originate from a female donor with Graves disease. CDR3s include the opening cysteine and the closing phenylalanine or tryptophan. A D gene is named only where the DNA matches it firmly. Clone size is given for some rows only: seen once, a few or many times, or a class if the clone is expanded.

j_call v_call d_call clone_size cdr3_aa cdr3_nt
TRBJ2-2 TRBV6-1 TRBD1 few CASSQQGQTGELFF TGTGCCAGCAGCCAACAGGGGCAGACCGGGGAGCTGTTTTTT
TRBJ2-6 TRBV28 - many CASSLREANVLTF TGTGCCAGCAGTTTACGGGAGGCCAACGTCCTGACTTTC
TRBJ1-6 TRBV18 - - CASSPRQPDNSPLHF TGTGCCAGCTCACCGCGACAGCCGGATAATTCACCCCTCCACTTT
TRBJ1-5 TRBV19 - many CATGTVVGGRGNQPQHF TGTGCCACAGGTACCGTGGTCGGGGGAAGGGGCAATCAGCCCCAGCATTTT
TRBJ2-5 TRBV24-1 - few CATSDARAGETQYF TGTGCCACCAGTGATGCTAGGGCCGGGGAGACCCAGTACTTC
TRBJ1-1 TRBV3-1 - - CASSQDARRGTEAFF TGTGCCAGCAGCCAAGATGCCCGCAGGGGCACTGAAGCTTTCTTT
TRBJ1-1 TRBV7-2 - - CASSPPGAGTNTEAFF TGTGCCAGCAGCCCTCCTGGGGCAGGAACGAACACTGAAGCTTTCTTT
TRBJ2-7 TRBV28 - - CASSLLASEQYF TGTGCCAGCAGTTTACTAGCGAGCGAGCAGTACTTC
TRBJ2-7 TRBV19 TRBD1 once CASSIVERQGAAEQYF TGTGCCAGTAGTATCGTGGAGAGACAGGGGGCCGCCGAGCAGTACTTC
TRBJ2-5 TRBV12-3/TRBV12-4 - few CASSSFPQETQYF TGTGCCAGCAGTTCCTTTCCTCAAGAGACCCAGTACTTC
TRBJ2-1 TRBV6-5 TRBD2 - CASSYGTSGSLEQFF TGTGCCAGCAGTTACGGGACTAGCGGGAGTCTTGAGCAGTTCTTC
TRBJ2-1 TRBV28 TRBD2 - CASSSTSGRHEQFF TGTGCCAGCAGTTCGACTAGCGGGAGACATGAGCAGTTCTTC
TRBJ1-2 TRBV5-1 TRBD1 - CASRFRPAGQGAVDGYTF TGCGCCAGCAGGTTCCGCCCCGCCGGACAGGGGGCGGTGGATGGCTACACCTTC
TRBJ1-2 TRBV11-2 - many CASSLGLRGLDGYTF TGTGCCAGCAGCTTAGGTCTCCGGGGCCTAGATGGCTACACCTTC
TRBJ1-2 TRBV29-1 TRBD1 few CSAHRGTANGYTF TGCAGCGCGCACCGAGGGACAGCTAATGGCTACACCTTC
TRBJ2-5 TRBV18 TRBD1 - CASSPYGTGGPETQYF TGTGCCAGCTCACCATACGGGACAGGGGGCCCAGAGACCCAGTACTTC
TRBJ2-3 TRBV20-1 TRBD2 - CSARTSRSTDTQYF TGCAGTGCTAGGACTAGCCGAAGCACAGATACGCAGTATTTT
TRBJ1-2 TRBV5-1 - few CASSFHLSDPNYGYTF TGCGCCAGCAGCTTCCACCTATCGGACCCAAACTATGGCTACACCTTC
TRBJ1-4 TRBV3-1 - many CASSLDLGGSEKLFF TGTGCCAGCAGCCTCGACCTAGGTGGAAGTGAAAAACTGTTTTTT
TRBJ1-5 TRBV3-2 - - CASSKDWRGDQPQHF TGTGCCAGCAGCAAAGACTGGAGGGGAGATCAGCCCCAGCATTTT
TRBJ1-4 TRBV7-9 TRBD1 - CASSWGQAPFPNEKLFF TGTGCCAGCAGCTGGGGACAGGCGCCTTTTCCTAATGAAAAACTGTTTTTT
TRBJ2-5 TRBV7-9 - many CASSPDRIQETQYF TGTGCCAGCAGCCCCGACAGGATACAAGAGACCCAGTACTTC
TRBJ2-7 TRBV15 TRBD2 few CATSRPLGSGSVYEQYF TGTGCCACCAGCAGACCTTTGGGTAGCGGGAGTGTTTACGAGCAGTACTTC
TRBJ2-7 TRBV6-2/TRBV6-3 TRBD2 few CASSSGLASPYEQYF TGTGCCAGCAGTTCCGGACTAGCTTCCCCCTACGAGCAGTACTTC
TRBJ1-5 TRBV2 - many CASSQYSNQPQHF TGTGCCAGCAGTCAGTATAGCAATCAGCCCCAGCATTTT
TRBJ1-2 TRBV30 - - CAWSDGGAYGYTF TGTGCCTGGAGTGATGGGGGGGCATATGGCTACACCTTC
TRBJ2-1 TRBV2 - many CASGRNRRNEQFF TGTGCCAGTGGGAGGAACAGACGTAATGAGCAGTTCTTC
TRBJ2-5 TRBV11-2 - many CASSLPLLGTQYF TGTGCCAGCAGCTTACCACTTTTGGGGACCCAGTACTTC
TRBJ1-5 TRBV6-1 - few CASSDGGGNQPQHF TGTGCCAGCAGTGACGGGGGGGGCAATCAGCCCCAGCATTTT
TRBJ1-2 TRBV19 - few CASSIVFGDGYTF TGTGCCAGTAGTATCGTTTTTGGGGACGGCTACACCTTC
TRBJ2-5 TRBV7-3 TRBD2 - CASGLPGTSGKETQYF TGTGCCAGCGGCTTACCGGGGACTAGCGGAAAAGAGACCCAGTACTTC
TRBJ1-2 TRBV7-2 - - CASSLADRNYGYTF TGTGCCAGCAGCTTAGCAGATCGGAACTATGGCTACACCTTC
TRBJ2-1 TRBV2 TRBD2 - CASSDRDYSYNEQFF TGTGCCAGCAGCGACCGGGACTATTCCTACAATGAGCAGTTCTTC
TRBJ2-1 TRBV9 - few CASSVDRVRYNEQFF TGTGCCAGCAGCGTAGACAGGGTAAGATACAATGAGCAGTTCTTC
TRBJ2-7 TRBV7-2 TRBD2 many CASSLTTRQTSGSYEQYF TGTGCCAGCAGCTTAACAACCAGACAGACTAGCGGCTCCTACGAGCAGTACTTC
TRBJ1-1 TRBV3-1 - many CASSQQNYGAFF TGTGCCAGCAGCCAACAGAATTATGGAGCTTTCTTT
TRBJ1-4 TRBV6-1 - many CASTPPLQNEKLFF TGTGCCAGCACCCCCCCTCTCCAGAATGAAAAACTGTTTTTT
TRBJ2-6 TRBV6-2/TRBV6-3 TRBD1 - CASSSGQPSPRGANVLTF TGTGCCAGCAGTTCGGGACAGCCTTCTCCTCGAGGGGCCAACGTCCTGACTTTC
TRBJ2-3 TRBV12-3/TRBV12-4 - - CASSLVGDTQYF TGTGCCAGCAGTTTAGTCGGCGATACGCAGTATTTT
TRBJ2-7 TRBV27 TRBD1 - CASSSSTGTYEQYF TGTGCCAGCAGTTCCTCGACAGGGACCTACGAGCAGTACTTC
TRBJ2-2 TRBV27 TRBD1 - CASSSYGQGADTGELFF TGTGCCAGCAGTTCGTACGGACAGGGGGCAGACACCGGGGAGCTGTTTTTT
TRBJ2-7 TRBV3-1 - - CASSSLGDSYEQYF TGTGCCAGCAGCTCTTTAGGGGACTCCTACGAGCAGTACTTC
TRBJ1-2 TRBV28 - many CASSSPAELGGYTF TGTGCCAGCAGTTCCCCCGCGGAATTAGGCGGCTACACCTTC
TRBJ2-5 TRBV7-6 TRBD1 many CASSLVAGGRETQYF TGTGCCAGCAGCTTAGTGGCAGGGGGAAGAGAGACCCAGTACTTC
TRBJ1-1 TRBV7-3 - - CASSSTGSLTEAFF TGTGCCAGCAGCTCGACAGGTTCTTTGACTGAAGCTTTCTTT
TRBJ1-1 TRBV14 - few CASSQGRGANTEAFF TGTGCCAGCAGCCAAGGGCGGGGGGCGAACACTGAAGCTTTCTTT
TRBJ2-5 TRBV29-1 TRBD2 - CSSGRVGGGETQYF TGCAGCTCCGGTCGGGTTGGGGGGGGGGAGACCCAGTACTTC
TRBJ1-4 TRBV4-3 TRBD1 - CASSRHLGTAATNEKLFF TGCGCCAGCAGCCGCCATCTCGGGACAGCTGCAACTAATGAAAAACTGTTTTTT
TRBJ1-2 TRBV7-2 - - CASSLAPGNGYTF TGTGCCAGCAGCTTAGCCCCAGGGAATGGCTACACCTTC
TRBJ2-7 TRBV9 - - CASSVMSSEYEQYF TGTGCCAGCAGCGTAATGAGTAGCGAGTACGAGCAGTACTTC
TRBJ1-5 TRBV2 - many CASSKNVQPQHF TGTGCCAGCAGTAAAAACGTCCAGCCCCAGCATTTT
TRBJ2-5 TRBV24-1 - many CATSDLGTKETQYF TGTGCCACCAGTGATTTGGGGACCAAAGAGACCCAGTACTTC
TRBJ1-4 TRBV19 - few CASSIGTGEKLFF TGTGCCAGTAGTATAGGAACGGGTGAAAAACTGTTTTTT
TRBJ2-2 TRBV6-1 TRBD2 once CASRASGYTGELFF TGTGCCAGCAGAGCTAGCGGATACACCGGGGAACTGTTTTTT
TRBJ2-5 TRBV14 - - CASSQDLGSQETQYF TGTGCCAGCAGCCAAGACCTGGGGTCACAAGAGACCCAGTACTTC
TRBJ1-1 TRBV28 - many CASIMTDVNTEAFF TGTGCCAGCATTATGACAGACGTGAACACTGAAGCTTTCTTT
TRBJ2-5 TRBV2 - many CASSEEGSSQETQYF TGTGCCAGCAGTGAAGAAGGTAGTTCCCAGGAGACCCAGTACTTC
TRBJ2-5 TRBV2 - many CASSGGVRETQYF TGTGCCAGCAGTGGGGGGGTAAGAGAGACCCAGTACTTC
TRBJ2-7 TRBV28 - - CASTREPSLNEQYF TGTGCCAGCACTCGGGAGCCCTCCTTAAACGAGCAGTACTTC
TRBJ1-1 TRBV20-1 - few CSARREGEAFF TGCAGTGCTAGAAGAGAGGGGGAAGCTTTCTTT